This TCR beta chain was captured by sequencing in a study of T cell repertoires in cytomegalovirus infection. Study-wide background: Both a matching HLA type and CMV infection were indicated by public TCR beta signatures. Study conclusions and caveats: The study found HLA-C-restricted CMV-specific TCR beta clonotypes dominating the ex vivo response. CMV carriers having the relevant HLA were flagged by cumulative public TCR beta family frequency.

TCRdb analysed the reads with MiXCR anew, one entry per CDR3 protein. The sample yields some 700,000 distinct CDR3 sequences, less than 40% seen once. Points on this clonotype: Its target is unknown.

Germline loops: CDR1 SGHDT, CDR2 YYEEEE. V was shortened by 2 bases and J by 5 bases, with 18 bases between the two germline ends. This CDR3 contains 16 residues. The sample taken for sequencing was PBMCs. This TCR derives from a human donor in good health (CMV status not recorded). Some clones in this sample may be carry-over from other donors' samples. The chain joins TRBV5-6 to TRBJ2-3; D unclear. The CDR3 loop is CASSFSNGWTGDTQYF. CDR3 coding DNA: TGTGCCAGCAGCTTTTCCAACGGTTGGACGGGAGATACGCAGTATTTT.